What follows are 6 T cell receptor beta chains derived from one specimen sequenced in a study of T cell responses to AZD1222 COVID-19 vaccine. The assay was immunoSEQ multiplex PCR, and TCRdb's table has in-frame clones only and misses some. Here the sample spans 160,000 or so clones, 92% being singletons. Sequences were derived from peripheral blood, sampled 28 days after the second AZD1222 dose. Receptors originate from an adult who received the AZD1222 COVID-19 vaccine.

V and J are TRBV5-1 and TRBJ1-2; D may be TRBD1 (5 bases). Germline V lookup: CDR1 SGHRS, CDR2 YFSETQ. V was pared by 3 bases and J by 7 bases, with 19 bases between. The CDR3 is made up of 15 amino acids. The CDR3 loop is CASSSTSGGERGYTF. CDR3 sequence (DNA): TGCGCCAGCAGCTCAACGTCGGGGGGTGAGCGTGGCTACACCTTC. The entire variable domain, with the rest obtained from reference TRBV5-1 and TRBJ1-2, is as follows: KAGVTQTPRYLIKTRGQQVTLSCSPISGHRSVSWYQQTPGQGLQFLFEYFSETQRNKGNFPGRFSGRQFSNSRSEMNVSTLELGDSALYLCASSSTSGGERGYTFGSGTRLTVV.

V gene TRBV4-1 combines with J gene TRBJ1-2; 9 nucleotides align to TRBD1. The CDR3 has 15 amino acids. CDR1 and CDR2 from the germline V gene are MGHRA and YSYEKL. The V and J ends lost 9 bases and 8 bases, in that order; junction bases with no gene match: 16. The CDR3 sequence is CASSSTGGAIRGYTF. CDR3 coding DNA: TGCGCCAGTTCTAGTACAGGGGGCGCAATCAGAGGCTACACCTTC.

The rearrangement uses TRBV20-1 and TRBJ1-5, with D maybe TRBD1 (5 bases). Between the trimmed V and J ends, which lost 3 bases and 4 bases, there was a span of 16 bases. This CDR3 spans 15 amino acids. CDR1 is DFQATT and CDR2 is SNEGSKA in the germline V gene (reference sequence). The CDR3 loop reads CSASQGPYENQPQHF. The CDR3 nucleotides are TGCAGTGCTAGTCAGGGTCCCTATGAAAATCAGCCCCAGCATTTT.

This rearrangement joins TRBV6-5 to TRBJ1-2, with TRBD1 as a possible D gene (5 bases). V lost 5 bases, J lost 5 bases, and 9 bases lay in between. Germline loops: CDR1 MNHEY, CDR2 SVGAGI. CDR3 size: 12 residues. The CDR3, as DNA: TGTGCCAGCAGTACAGAGGGGTATGGCTACACCTTC. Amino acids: CASSTEGYGYTF.

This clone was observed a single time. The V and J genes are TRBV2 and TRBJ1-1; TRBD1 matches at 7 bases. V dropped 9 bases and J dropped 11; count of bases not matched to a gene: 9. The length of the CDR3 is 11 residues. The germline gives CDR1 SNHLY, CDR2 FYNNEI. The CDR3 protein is CARMRTGWAFF. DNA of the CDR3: TGTGCCAGGATGCGGACAGGTTGGGCTTTCTTT. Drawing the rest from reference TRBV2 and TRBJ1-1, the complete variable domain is EPEVTQTPSHQVTQMGQEVILRCVPISNHLYFYWYRQILGQKVEFLVSFYNNEISEKSEIFDDQFSVERPDGSNFTLKIRSTKLEDSAMYFCARMRTGWAFFGQGTRLTVV.

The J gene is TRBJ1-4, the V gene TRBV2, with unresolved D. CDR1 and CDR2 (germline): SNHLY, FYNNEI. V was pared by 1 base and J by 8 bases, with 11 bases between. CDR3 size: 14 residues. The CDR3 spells CASSEEGVGEKLFF. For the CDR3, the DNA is TGTGCCAGCAGTGAAGAGGGAGTGGGCGAAAAACTGTTTTTT. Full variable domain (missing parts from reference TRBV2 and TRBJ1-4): EPEVTQTPSHQVTQMGQEVILRCVPISNHLYFYWYRQILGQKVEFLVSFYNNEISEKSEIFDDQFSVERPDGSNFTLKIRSTKLEDSAMYFCASSEEGVGEKLFFGSGTQLSVL.